The present TCR beta chain was sequenced within a study of blood T cell repertoires in COVID-19. The data were produced by immunoSEQ multiplex PCR, yet TCRdb's version contains in-frame clones alone and is incomplete. Of some 160,000 clones in the sample, approximately 92% are singletons; the top ten hold approximately 2.8%. Per germline, CDR1 KGHSH and CDR2 LQKENI. CDR3 length: 14 amino acids. Trimming stripped 3 bases from V and 1 base from J, with 9 bases between. This clonotype originated in a woman aged 55-69 years with active COVID-19. Sequenced input: peripheral blood. The chain combines TRBV18 with TRBJ1-1; unclear D gene. CDR3 protein: CASSPLEGNTEAFF. CDR3 bases: TGTGCCAGCTCACCCCTGGAGGGGAACACTGAAGCTTTCTTT.